This T cell receptor (beta chain) originates from a study of human T cells and chemical hapten exposure. Across the whole study: All patients underwent weekly scalp dosing with diphenylcyclopropenone for the full approximately 25-week study. Recorded diagnoses among the mostly female patients were alopecia areata, totalis or universalis. Study-level points and caveats: Clustering by CDR3 similarity yielded significantly more large clusters from expanded TCRs than controls.

This clonotype was seen at least ten times. Its antigen is still unknown. TCRdb passed the RACE reads through MiXCR, listing each CDR3 protein once. This sample has just under 350,000 distinct CDR3 sequences, with around 7% found just once. CDR3 length: 13 amino acids. Trimming took 5 bases from V and 2 from J, leaving 8 bases between them. CDR1 and CDR2 from the germline V gene are SEHNR and FQNEAQ (reference sequence). As for time point: patch test 1, 2 weeks after DPC sensitization. The treatment was: therapeutic diphenylcyclopropenone sensitization with weekly scalp DPC. It was unfractionated whole blood from which total RNA was extracted.

This rearrangement joins TRBV7-9 to TRBJ2-3; D remains unclear. The sequence derives from a woman aged 18-29 years with alopecia areata. Some clones in this sample may be carry-over from other donors' samples. The material sequenced was whole blood, taken in connection with sensitization to the hapten diphenylcyclopropenone (DPC). The CDR3 spells CASSPTFTDTQYF. The CDR3 nucleotides are TGTGCCAGCAGCCCGACCTTCACAGATACGCAGTATTTT.